One sample yielded the 27 T cell receptor beta chains listed below, sequenced in a study of blood T cell repertoires in COVID-19. Assay used: immunoSEQ multiplex PCR; TCRdb lists only in-frame clones, some missing. The table shows approximately 70,000 clones, with 85% to 90% occurring only once. Sequenced material: peripheral blood. The source of these receptors is a man aged 70 or older with active or convalescent COVID-19.

V and J are TRBV28 and TRBJ1-1, with TRBD1 matching over 7 bases. The CDR3 contains 16 residues. Germline CDR1 is MDHEN and CDR2 is SYDVKM. V gave up 8 bases and J gave up 1 base; unmatched junction bases: 13. The CDR3 region has the DNA TGTGCCAGCCTCTTGGGGGACAGATTCTCGAACACTGAAGCTTTCTTT. Translated, it gives CASLLGDRFSNTEAFF.

This clone was detected a few times. The chain has TRBV18 and TRBJ2-1; D is uncertain. V shed 3 bases and J shed 2 bases, with 11 bases lying between them. Germline V gene sequence: CDR1 KGHSH, CDR2 LQKENI. The CDR3 consists of 15 residues. CDR3 sequence: CASSPIPGPYNEQFF. In DNA form, the CDR3 reads TGTGCCAGCTCACCGATCCCGGGTCCCTACAATGAGCAGTTCTTC.

This chain links TRBV6-2 or TRBV6-3 with TRBJ1-1; D call uncertain. The CDR3 is 13 amino acids. CDR1 and CDR2 from the germline V gene are MNHEY and SVGEGT. Deletions cut 4 bases from V and 1 base from J, with 7 bases between. CDR3 sequence reads: CASSWNRNTEAFF. As DNA, the CDR3 is TGTGCCAGCAGTTGGAACAGGAACACTGAAGCTTTCTTT.

The chain is built from TRBV30 and TRBJ1-4; D might be TRBD1 (6 bases). CDR1 GTSNPN and CDR2 SVGIG come from the germline V gene (reference sequence). The CDR3 consists of 14 residues. Trimming cost V 3 bases and J 6 bases, with 14 bases left between them. The CDR3, as DNA: TGTGCCTGGAGCCGGCCGGGACAAGATGAAAAACTGTTTTTT. Translating it yields CAWSRPGQDEKLFF.

The chain uses TRBV6-5 and TRBJ1-2, with D possibly matching TRBD1 (5 bases). Trimming left V 8 bases short and J 7 bases short, with 17 bases between. The CDR3 runs 13 residues. Per the germline V gene, CDR1 is MNHEY and CDR2 is SVGAGI. CDR3 DNA: TGTGCCAGCTTAACACTACATGGGGCTGGCTACACCTTC. This encodes CASLTLHGAGYTF.

V is TRBV5-4 and J is TRBJ1-4; 7 bases map to TRBD1. The CDR3 sequence is 14 residues long. The junction had 3 bases not matched to a gene; V was cut back by 4 bases and J by 3 bases. Germline lookup yields CDR1 SGHNT and CDR2 YYREEE (reference sequence). CDR3 residues: CASSQDRANEKLFF. CDR3 nucleotides: TGTGCCAGCAGCCAAGACAGGGCTAATGAAAAACTGTTTTTT.

The gene calls are TRBV18 and TRBJ2-5, with TRBD1 as a possible D gene (6 bases). The CDR3 extends over 14 amino acids. Germline V CDR1 and CDR2: KGHSH, LQKENI. V was shortened by 0 bases and J by 6 bases, with 11 bases between the two germline ends. CDR3 protein: CASSPPTGRQTQYF. The DNA for the CDR3 is TGTGCCAGCTCACCACCTACAGGGAGACAGACCCAGTACTTC.

The V call is TRBV6-2 or TRBV6-3, the J call TRBJ1-3; D remains ambiguous. Germline CDR1 MNHEY, CDR2 SVGEGT. V was cut by 0 bases and J by 5 bases, with 5 bases left in between. The CDR3 sequence is 13 residues long. The CDR3 DNA reads as TGTGCCAGCAGTTACTCGGGCAGAAACACCATATATTTT. Translated: CASSYSGRNTIYF.

The chain employs TRBV6-1 and TRBJ2-1; 7 bases are a match to TRBD2. This CDR3 contains 16 residues. The V segment lost 2 bases and the J segment 3 bases; nucleotides outside the gene matches: 7. Germline CDR1 MNHNS, CDR2 SASEGT. The CDR3 nucleotides are TGTGCCAGCAGTGAAATCGGCGGGAGCCGCTACAATGAGCAGTTCTTC. This codes for CASSEIGGSRYNEQFF.

The V call is TRBV19, the J call TRBJ2-7; TRBD2 matches 8 bases. Germline V lookup: CDR1 LNHDA, CDR2 SQIVND (reference sequence). With 1 base clipped from V and 5 bases from J, the junction kept 7 bases outside the gene matches. The CDR3 contains 15 residues. The CDR3 protein is CASSIATAGADEQYF. CDR3 nucleotide sequence: TGTGCCAGTAGTATAGCTACAGCGGGAGCGGACGAGCAGTACTTC.

The J gene is TRBJ1-5, the V gene TRBV19; 8 bases align to TRBD1. This CDR3 has 16 residues. Per germline, CDR1 LNHDA and CDR2 SQIVND (reference sequence). The V segment lost 7 bases and the J segment 2 bases; nucleotides outside the gene matches: 10. The CDR3 nucleotides read TGTGCCAGTAATGGGGGACAGGCCCAAGGCAATCAGCCCCAGCATTTT. Its translation is CASNGGQAQGNQPQHF. Full variable domain (rest looked up from reference TRBV19 and TRBJ1-5): DGGITQSPKYLFRKEGQNVTLSCEQNLNHDAMYWYRQDPGQGLRLIYYSQIVNDFQKGDIAEGYSVSREKKESFPLTVTSAQKNPTAFYLCASNGGQAQGNQPQHFGDGTRLSIL.

V and J are TRBV7-2 and TRBJ2-7; maybe TRBD2 (5 bases). V lost 0 bases and J lost 2, with 11 bases in between. The CDR3 totals 15 residues. CDR1 is SGHTA, CDR2 FQGNSA, per germline. CDR3 loop: CASSLAGVPTYEQYF. The CDR3 DNA reads TGTGCCAGCAGCTTAGCGGGAGTACCCACCTACGAGCAGTACTTC.

The rearrangement links TRBV28 to TRBJ2-1; TRBD2 aligns across 9 bases. The CDR3 is 17 amino acids. Germline-derived CDR1 and CDR2 are MDHEN and SYDVKM. The V segment lost 2 bases and the J segment 4 bases; nucleotides outside the gene matches: 9. This chain's CDR3 is CASSLRFLTSGYNEQFF. CDR3 sequence (DNA): TGTGCCAGCAGTTTACGTTTTCTGACTAGCGGTTACAATGAGCAGTTCTTC.

This sequence joins TRBV7-2 and TRBJ2-3; the D is unclear. The CDR3 length is 13 residues. The germline V and J ends were trimmed by 3 bases and 5 bases, with 9 bases remaining between them. Germline CDR1 reads SGHTA; CDR2 reads FQGNSA. The CDR3 DNA is TGTGCCAGCAGCTTCGTTTCTGTAGATACGCAGTATTTT. Translating it yields CASSFVSVDTQYF.

V usage is TRBV27 and J usage is TRBJ1-1, with D tentatively TRBD1 (5 bases). Per germline, CDR1 MNHEY and CDR2 SMNVEV (reference sequence). V shed 5 bases and J shed 10 bases, with 17 bases lying between them. This CDR3 comprises 13 residues. In DNA, the CDR3 is TGTGCCAGCAGTCCGAATCTCAGGGTAGGAGCTTTCTTT. The encoded protein is CASSPNLRVGAFF.

The chain is built from TRBV23-1 and TRBJ1-5; D may be TRBD1 (6 bases). TRBV23-1 is reported as an ORF; its role is uncertain. V lost 3 bases and J lost 0, with 21 bases in between. The CDR3 contains 19 residues. The CDR3 sequence: CASSHPMGTNRASNQPQHF. In DNA form, the CDR3 reads TGCGCCAGCAGTCACCCTATGGGGACAAATAGAGCTAGCAATCAGCCCCAGCATTTT.

The chain couples TRBV10-3 to TRBJ2-5; TRBD2 aligns across 7 bases. This CDR3 contains 15 residues. The V gene end was trimmed by 4 bases and the J gene end by 1 base; junction bases not matched to a gene: 6. Germline assignment: CDR1 ENHRY and CDR2 SYGVKD. CDR3 region: CAISAASGAQETQYF. CDR3 DNA: TGTGCCATCAGTGCGGCTAGCGGAGCCCAAGAGACCCAGTACTTC.

The CDR3: CATSEKGGASNQPQHF. The CDR3 bases are TGTGCCACCAGTGAGAAGGGGGGGGCTAGCAATCAGCCCCAGCATTTT. This sequence joins TRBV24-1 and TRBJ1-5; maybe TRBD1 (6 bases). V was clipped by 4 bases and J by 0 bases, with 12 bases between them. Germline values: CDR1 KGHDR, CDR2 SFDVKD. The CDR3 has 16 amino acids.

This clone appeared a single time. V usage is TRBV7-3 and J usage is TRBJ2-3; 12 bases line up with TRBD2. The junction had 5 bases not matched to a gene; V was cut back by 2 bases and J by 5 bases. This CDR3 has 16 amino acids. Germline CDR1 is SGHTA and CDR2 is FQGTGA. The CDR3: CASSLGLAGLGDTQYF. CDR3 nucleotides: TGTGCCAGCAGCTTAGGACTAGCGGGATTGGGAGATACGCAGTATTTT. Filled out from reference TRBV7-3 and TRBJ2-3, the complete variable domain reads GAGVSQTPSNKVTEKGKYVELRCDPISGHTALYWYRQSLGQGPEFLIYFQGTGAADDSGLPNDRFFAVRPEGSVSTLKIQRTERGDSAVYLCASSLGLAGLGDTQYFGPGTRLTVL.

The chain uses TRBV5-1 and TRBJ1-1; tentatively, D is TRBD1 (5 bases). The length of the CDR3 is 13 residues. CDR1 and CDR2 from the germline V gene are SGHRS and YFSETQ. The V gene lost 2 bases and the J gene lost 1 base, with 6 bases spanning the gap. The CDR3: CASSLGENTEAFF. In DNA form, the CDR3 reads TGCGCCAGCAGCTTAGGGGAGAACACTGAAGCTTTCTTT.

V and J are TRBV28 and TRBJ1-5, with D hard to call. Trimming shortened V by 8 bases and J by 2 bases, and 13 bases separated the two germline ends. From germline, CDR1 is MDHEN and CDR2 SYDVKM. The length of the CDR3 is 14 residues. CDR3 sequence reads: CASSPGLRNQPQHF. The CDR3 nucleotides are TGTGCCAGCTCGCCGGGGTTGCGCAATCAGCCCCAGCATTTT.

This clone was observed once. The chain carries TRBV28 and TRBJ2-1; weak D call: TRBD1 (6 bases). The CDR3 runs to 17 residues. Germline V gives CDR1 MDHEN, CDR2 SYDVKM. V was pared by 5 bases and J by 0 bases, with 17 bases between. The CDR3 DNA reads as TGTGCCAGCAGTCCCGCTGGGGGCGGTAACTCCTACAATGAGCAGTTCTTC. Amino acids: CASSPAGGGNSYNEQFF.

CDR3 nucleotides: TGTGCCAGCAGCAGGCTCAGCGGGGACTCCTACGAGCAGTACTTC. It is translated as CASSRLSGDSYEQYF. The chain recombines TRBV27 with TRBJ2-7; 7 nucleotides agree with TRBD2. V shed 6 bases, J shed 0 bases, and the junction held 8 bases outside the gene matches. The CDR3 runs to 15 residues. Germline CDR1 MNHEY, CDR2 SMNVEV (reference sequence).

The chain's CDR3 is CAWSRTGRFYGYTF. For the CDR3, the DNA is TGTGCCTGGAGCCGGACAGGTCGGTTCTATGGCTACACCTTC. This chain links TRBV30 with TRBJ1-2, with TRBD1 identical over 7 bases. The J segment lost 4 bases and the V segment lost 3 bases, leaving 8 bases of the junction unmatched. There are 14 residues in the CDR3. Germline V gene lookup returns CDR1 GTSNPN and CDR2 SVGIG (reference sequence).

The CDR3 region has the DNA TGCGCCAGCAGCTTGGGGGGCTTTTTCGGAGATCCGAACACTGAAGCTTTCTTT. Its protein product is CASSLGGFFGDPNTEAFF. This sequence joins TRBV5-1 and TRBJ1-1; D is perhaps TRBD1 (5 bases). CDR1 SGHRS and CDR2 YFSETQ come from the germline V gene. V was shortened by 0 bases and J by 1 base, with 19 bases between the two germline ends. There are 18 residues in the CDR3.

The chain has TRBV4-1 and TRBJ1-5; maybe TRBD1 (5 bases). Germline CDR1 MGHRA, CDR2 YSYEKL. This CDR3 comprises 19 residues. Trimming shortened V by 1 base and J by 2 bases, and 21 bases separated the two germline ends. This CDR3 is CASSQAPSGQGGGNQPQHF. CDR3 DNA sequence: TGCGCCAGCAGCCAAGCCCCCTCCGGGCAGGGCGGGGGCAATCAGCCCCAGCATTTT.

The CDR3 DNA sequence: TGTGCCAGCAGTTTGGGGACAGACTTATATGGCTACACCTTC. Protein: CASSLGTDLYGYTF. The chain employs TRBV28 and TRBJ1-2; 7 nucleotides agree with TRBD1. The J segment lost 5 bases and the V segment lost 3 bases, leaving 6 bases of the junction unmatched. The CDR3 covers 14 residues. Germline V gives CDR1 MDHEN, CDR2 SYDVKM.